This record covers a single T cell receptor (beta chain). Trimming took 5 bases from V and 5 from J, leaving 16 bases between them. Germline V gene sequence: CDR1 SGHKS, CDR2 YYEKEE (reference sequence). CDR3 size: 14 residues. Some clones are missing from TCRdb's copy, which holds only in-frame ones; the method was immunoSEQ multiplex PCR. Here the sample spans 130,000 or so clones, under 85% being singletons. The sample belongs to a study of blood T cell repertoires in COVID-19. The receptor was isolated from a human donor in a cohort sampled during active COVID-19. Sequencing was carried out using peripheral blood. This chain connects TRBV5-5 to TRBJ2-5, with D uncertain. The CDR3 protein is CASSFLSLAETQYF. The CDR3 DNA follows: TGTGCCAGCAGTTTCCTTAGTCTCGCGGAGACCCAGTACTTC.